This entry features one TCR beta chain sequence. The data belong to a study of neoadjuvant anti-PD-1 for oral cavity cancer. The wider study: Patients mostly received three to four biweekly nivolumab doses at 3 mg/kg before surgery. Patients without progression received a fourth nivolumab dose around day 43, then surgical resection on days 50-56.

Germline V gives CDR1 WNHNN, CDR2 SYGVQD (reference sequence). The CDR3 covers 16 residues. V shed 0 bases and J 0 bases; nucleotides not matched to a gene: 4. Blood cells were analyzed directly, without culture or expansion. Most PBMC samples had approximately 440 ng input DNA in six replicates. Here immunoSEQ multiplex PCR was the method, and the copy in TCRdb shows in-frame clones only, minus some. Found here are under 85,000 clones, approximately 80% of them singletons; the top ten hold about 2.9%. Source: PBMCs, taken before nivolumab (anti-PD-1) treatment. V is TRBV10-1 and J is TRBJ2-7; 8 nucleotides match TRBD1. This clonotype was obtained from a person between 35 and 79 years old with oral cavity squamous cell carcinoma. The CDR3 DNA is TGCGCCAGCAGTGAGTCGAGTACAGGGGGCTCCTACGAGCAGTACTTC. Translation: CASSESSTGGSYEQYF.